These 10 T cell receptor beta chains were all obtained from the same sample, sequenced in a study of CD8+CD57+ T cells in acquired aplastic anemia. Genomic DNA was employed as the template in profiling TCR beta VDJ and CDR3. TCRdb recomputed calls from the reads with MiXCR, one row per CDR3 protein. The table records about 190,000 distinct CDR3 sequences, roughly half of them present only once. The sequenced material came from sorted CD4+, CD8+, or CD8+CD57+ T cells (not recorded which) from PBMCs. These receptors were obtained from a human donor in good health, serving as a control.

This chain connects TRBV10-1 to TRBJ1-5, with 8 nucleotides matching TRBD1. Germline V gene data show CDR1 as WNHNN and CDR2 as SYGVQD (reference sequence). This CDR3 spans 16 amino acids. Germline trimming cut 6 bases from V and 1 base from J; bases unmatched to any gene: 8. The CDR3, as DNA: TGCGCCAGCAGCGCCTGGGGGACAGGAAGCAATCAGCCCCAGCATTTT. Amino acid sequence: CASSAWGTGSNQPQHF.

V usage is TRBV2 and J usage is TRBJ1-2; D gene uncertain. The germline CDR1 and CDR2 sequences are SNHLY and FYNNEI. V was pared by 6 bases and J by 6 bases, with 11 bases between. CDR3 length: 12 amino acids. In nucleotides, the CDR3 is TGTGCCAGCAGGACCCAACGGCATGGCTACACCTTC. This codes for CASRTQRHGYTF.

This clonotype was counted ten times or more. The J gene is TRBJ1-4, the V gene TRBV20-1; D gene ambiguous. Looked up from germline, CDR1 is DFQATT and CDR2 is SNEGSKA (reference sequence). This CDR3 spans 12 amino acids. V was clipped by 1 base and J by 7 bases, with 7 bases between them. The CDR3 coding sequence is TGCAGTGCTAGAGGCTTAAGTGAAAAACTGTTTTTT. Translated: CSARGLSEKLFF.

The CDR3 DNA reads as TGTGCCAGCAGCTTGGGCGGAGGAGGAGGACCCCTCCACTTT. Translating gives CASSLGGGGGPLHF. The rearrangement links TRBV5-6 to TRBJ1-6; D is ambiguous. V dropped 0 bases and J dropped 12 bases, with 13 bases sitting between them. The CDR3 runs 14 residues. The germline V gene has CDR1 SGHDT and CDR2 YYEEEE.

There are many counts of this clonotype. This rearrangement joins TRBV11-1 to TRBJ1-3; D is unresolved. The ends were cut back, 3 bases at V and 3 bases at J, with 12 bases in the middle. CDR1 is SGHAT, CDR2 FQDESV, per germline (reference sequence). The CDR3 has 15 residues. CDR3 loop: CASSFGPSSGNTIYF. The CDR3 region has the DNA TGTGCCAGCAGCTTTGGGCCGTCAAGTGGAAACACCATATATTTT.

A note on this clonotype: The junction shows a germline mismatch at one end, possibly a read error. The chain combines TRBV4-1 with TRBJ1-1; 7 positions agree with TRBD1. From germline, CDR1 is MGHRA and CDR2 YSYEKL. CDR3 length equals 15 residues. CDR3 DNA: TGCGCCAGCAGCCAATGGGGGACAGCGAACACTGGAGCTTTCTTT. The encoded protein is CASSQWGTANTGAFF.

As regards this clonotype: A much larger clone differs by one base, so this may be a read error. V and J are TRBV5-6 and TRBJ1-2; perhaps TRBD1 as D (5 bases). The CDR3 has 12 residues. Germline CDR1 and CDR2: SGHDT and YYEEEE. Trimming cost V 5 bases and J 7 bases, with 12 bases left between them. The CDR3 DNA follows: TGTGCCAGCAGGTTTTTTGGGACTGGCTACACCTTC. Translated, it gives CASRFFGTGYTF. Filled out from reference TRBV5-6 and TRBJ1-2, the complete variable domain reads DAGVTQSPTHLIKTRGQQVTLRCSPKSGHDTVSWYQQALGQGPQFIFQYYEEEERQRGNFPDRFSGHQFPNYSSELNVNALLLGDSALYLCASRFFGTGYTFGSGTRLTVV.

The rearrangement uses TRBV7-6 and TRBJ1-4, with 7 bases matching TRBD1. This CDR3 has 17 amino acids. V was clipped by 1 base and J by 3 bases; unmatched bases: 8. Germline CDR1 and CDR2: SGHVS and FNYEAQ. Here the CDR3 DNA reads TGTGCCAGCAGCTTAGAGGGGAGACAGGGATCTAATGAAAAACTGTTTTTT. This codes for CASSLEGRQGSNEKLFF.

The V gene is TRBV6-2 or TRBV6-3, the J gene TRBJ2-7, with 7 bases aligning to TRBD1. Trimming took 5 bases from V and 1 from J; bases not matched to a gene: 17. Germline V gene data show CDR1 as MNHEY and CDR2 as SVGEGT. The CDR3 is made up of 18 amino acids. The CDR3 is CASSKETGSDFRSYEQYF. CDR3 DNA: TGTGCCAGCAGTAAGGAGACAGGGTCAGATTTCAGATCCTACGAGCAGTACTTC.

The rearrangement links TRBV2 to TRBJ1-2; D gene uncertain. The CDR3 totals 13 residues. Germline values: CDR1 SNHLY, CDR2 FYNNEI. Trimming removed 0 bases at V and 3 bases at J, with 5 bases between. The CDR3 region is CASSEAGDYGYTF. CDR3 DNA: TGTGCCAGCAGTGAAGCGGGTGACTATGGCTACACCTTC.